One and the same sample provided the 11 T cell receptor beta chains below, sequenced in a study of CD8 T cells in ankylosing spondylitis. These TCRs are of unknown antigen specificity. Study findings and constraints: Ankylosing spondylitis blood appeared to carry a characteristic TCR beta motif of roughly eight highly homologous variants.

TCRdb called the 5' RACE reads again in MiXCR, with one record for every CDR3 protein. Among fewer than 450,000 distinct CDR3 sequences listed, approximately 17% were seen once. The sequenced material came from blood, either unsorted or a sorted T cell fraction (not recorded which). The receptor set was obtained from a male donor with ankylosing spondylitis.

CDR3 loop: CASSWERTANTEAFF. CDR3 bases: TGCGCCAGCAGCTGGGAACGGACTGCGAACACTGAAGCTTTCTTT. The chain carries TRBV5-1 and TRBJ1-1; no firm D call. V lost 3 bases and J 1 base, leaving 13 bases between the germline ends. CDR1 is SGHRS and CDR2 is YFSETQ in the germline V gene. The CDR3 length is 15 residues.

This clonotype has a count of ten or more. The DNA for the CDR3 is TGCAGCGTCGCTTTCGGGGGGGGGGTTGCTTTCTTT. Translation gives CSVAFGGGVAFF. V usage is TRBV29-1 and J usage is TRBJ1-1; maybe TRBD1 (5 bases). The CDR3 is 12 residues long. V was clipped by 6 bases and J by 11 bases, with 19 bases between them. Germline V gives CDR1 SQVTM, CDR2 ANQGSEA.

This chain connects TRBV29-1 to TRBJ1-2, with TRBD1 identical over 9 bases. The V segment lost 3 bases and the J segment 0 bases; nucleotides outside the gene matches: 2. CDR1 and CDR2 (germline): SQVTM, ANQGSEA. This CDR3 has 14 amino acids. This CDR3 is CSVEGTGTNYGYTF. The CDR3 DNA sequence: TGCAGCGTTGAGGGGACAGGGACTAACTATGGCTACACCTTC.

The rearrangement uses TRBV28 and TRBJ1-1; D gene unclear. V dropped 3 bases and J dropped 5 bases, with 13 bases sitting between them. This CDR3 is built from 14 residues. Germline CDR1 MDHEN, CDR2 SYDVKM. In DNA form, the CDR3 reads TGTGCCAGCAGTTTCCCCCTAACAACGACTGAAGCTTTCTTT. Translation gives CASSFPLTTTEAFF. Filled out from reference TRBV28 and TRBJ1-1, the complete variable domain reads DVKVTQSSRYLVKRTGEKVFLECVQDMDHENMFWYRQDPGLGLRLIYFSYDVKMKEKGDIPEGYSVSREKKERFSLILESASTNQTSMYLCASSFPLTTTEAFFGQGTRLTVV.

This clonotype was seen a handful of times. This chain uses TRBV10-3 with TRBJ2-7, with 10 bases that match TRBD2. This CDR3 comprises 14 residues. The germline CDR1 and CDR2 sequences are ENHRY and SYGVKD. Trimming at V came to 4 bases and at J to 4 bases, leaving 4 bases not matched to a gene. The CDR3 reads CAISVSGRGYEQYF. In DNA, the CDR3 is TGTGCCATCAGTGTGAGCGGGAGGGGGTACGAGCAGTACTTC.

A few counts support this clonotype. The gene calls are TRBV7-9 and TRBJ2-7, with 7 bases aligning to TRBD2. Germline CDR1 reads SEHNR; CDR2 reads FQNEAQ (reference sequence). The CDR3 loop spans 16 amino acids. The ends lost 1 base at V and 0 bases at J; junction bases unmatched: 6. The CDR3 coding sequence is TGTGCCAGCAGCTTAGATTTGCGGGGGAGCTCCTACGAGCAGTACTTC. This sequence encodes CASSLDLRGSSYEQYF.

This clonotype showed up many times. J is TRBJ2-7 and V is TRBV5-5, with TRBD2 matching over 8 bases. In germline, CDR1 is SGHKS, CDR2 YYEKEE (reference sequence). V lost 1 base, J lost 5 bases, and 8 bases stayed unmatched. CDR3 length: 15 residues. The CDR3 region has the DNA TGTGCCAGCAGCTTGTCCGGGAGGGCCTACGACGAGCAGTACTTC. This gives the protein CASSLSGRAYDEQYF.

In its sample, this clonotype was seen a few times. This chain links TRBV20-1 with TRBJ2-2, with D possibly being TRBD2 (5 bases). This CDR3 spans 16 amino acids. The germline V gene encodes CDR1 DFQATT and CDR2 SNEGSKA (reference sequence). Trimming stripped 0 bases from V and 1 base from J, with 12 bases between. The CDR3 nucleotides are TGCAGTGCTAGAGATAGGGTACGGGGGAACACCGGGGAGCTGTTTTTT. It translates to CSARDRVRGNTGELFF.

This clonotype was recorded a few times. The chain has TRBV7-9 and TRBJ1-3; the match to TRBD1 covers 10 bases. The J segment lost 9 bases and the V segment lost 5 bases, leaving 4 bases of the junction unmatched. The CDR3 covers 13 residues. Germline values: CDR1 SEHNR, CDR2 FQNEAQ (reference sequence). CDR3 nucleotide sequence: TGTGCCAGCAGCATGGGACAGGGGACCACCATATATTTT. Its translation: CASSMGQGTTIYF.

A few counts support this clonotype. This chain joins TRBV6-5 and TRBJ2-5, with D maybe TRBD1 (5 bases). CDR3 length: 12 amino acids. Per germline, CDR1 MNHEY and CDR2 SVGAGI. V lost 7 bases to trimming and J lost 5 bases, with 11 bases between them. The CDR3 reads CASKGRDETQYF. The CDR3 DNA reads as TGTGCCAGCAAAGGCAGGGATGAGACCCAGTACTTC.

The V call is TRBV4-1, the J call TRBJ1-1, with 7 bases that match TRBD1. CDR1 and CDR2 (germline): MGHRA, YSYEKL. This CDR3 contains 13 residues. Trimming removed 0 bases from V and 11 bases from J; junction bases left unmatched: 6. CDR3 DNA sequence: TGCGCCAGCAGCCAAGAAGCAGGGGGTCGGGCTTTCTTT. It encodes CASSQEAGGRAFF.